Presented here are 21 T cell receptor beta chains from one specimen sequenced in a study of lymphopenia after photon versus proton radiotherapy. Profiled with immunoSEQ multiplex PCR; TCRdb holds only in-frame clones, not every one. The sample includes 160,000 or so clones, approximately 91% of them seen just once. Source: peripheral blood, taken from a patient treated with photon-based radiotherapy. These receptors all stem from a man over 45 with gastric cancer.

This chain uses TRBV29-1 with TRBJ1-2; perhaps TRBD1 as D (6 bases). The CDR3 runs to 12 residues. Trimming took 5 bases from V and 4 from J, leaving 11 bases between them. The germline gives CDR1 SQVTM, CDR2 ANQGSEA. The chain's CDR3 is CSVLTGSYGYTF. Written as DNA, the CDR3 is TGCAGCGTTTTGACAGGATCCTATGGCTACACCTTC.

CDR3 coding DNA: TGTGCCACCACCCAGGGCCCAGCCATGAACACTGAAGCTTTCTTT. Translating it yields CATTQGPAMNTEAFF. The chain combines TRBV7-6 with TRBJ1-1; TRBD1 might be the D (5 bases). This CDR3 is built from 15 residues. V shed 10 bases and J shed 0 bases, with 18 bases lying between them. CDR1 and CDR2 (germline): SGHVS, FNYEAQ.

The chain uses TRBV14 and TRBJ1-5; D uncertain. V lost 3 bases and J lost 6, with 15 bases in between. This CDR3 region has 15 residues. Looked up from germline, CDR1 is SGHDN and CDR2 is FVKESK. CDR3 sequence: CASSQGSDGSQPQHF. The CDR3 DNA follows: TGTGCCAGCAGCCAGGGCTCCGATGGAAGTCAGCCCCAGCATTTT.

This rearrangement joins TRBV2 to TRBJ2-6; weak D call: TRBD1 (5 bases). V lost 6 bases and J 4 bases, leaving 13 bases between the germline ends. The CDR3 sequence is 15 residues long. Germline V CDR1 and CDR2: SNHLY, FYNNEI. The CDR3 sequence is CASSNQGTGANVLTF. CDR3 in DNA: TGTGCCAGCAGCAATCAGGGAACCGGGGCCAACGTCCTGACTTTC. Complete variable domain (other parts from reference TRBV2 and TRBJ2-6): EPEVTQTPSHQVTQMGQEVILRCVPISNHLYFYWYRQILGQKVEFLVSFYNNEISEKSEIFDDQFSVERPDGSNFTLKIRSTKLEDSAMYFCASSNQGTGANVLTFGAGSRLTVL.

The chain has TRBV5-1 and TRBJ1-5; D gene unclear. V lost 1 base and J 0 bases, leaving 11 bases between the germline ends. The CDR3 extends over 16 amino acids. CDR1 and CDR2 from the germline V gene are SGHRS and YFSETQ. The CDR3 reads CASSLHQSNSNQPQHF. The CDR3 region has the DNA TGCGCCAGCAGCTTGCATCAGTCTAATAGCAATCAGCCCCAGCATTTT.

This clone occurred a few times. This chain connects TRBV6-1 to TRBJ1-2; 8 bases match TRBD1. Unmatched junction bases numbered 9, after V lost 7 bases and J lost 2 bases. CDR1 is MNHNS and CDR2 is SASEGT in the germline V gene. The CDR3 spans 15 residues. The CDR3 here is CASIEDRALNYGYTF. In nucleotides, the CDR3 is TGTGCCAGCATTGAGGACAGGGCCCTAAACTATGGCTACACCTTC.

The rearrangement links TRBV7-6 to TRBJ1-4; weak D call: TRBD1 (5 bases). This CDR3 is built from 14 residues. Trimming stripped 5 bases from V and 5 bases from J, with 12 bases between. The germline V gene has CDR1 SGHVS and CDR2 FNYEAQ. CDR3 sequence: CASSKGTPNEKLFF. DNA of the CDR3: TGTGCCAGCAGCAAAGGGACGCCGAATGAAAAACTGTTTTTT.

The chain carries TRBV7-6 and TRBJ2-1, with D possibly being TRBD1 or TRBD2 (6 bases each). Germline V CDR1 and CDR2: SGHVS, FNYEAQ. This CDR3 is 15 amino acids long. V was pared by 5 bases and J by 0 bases, with 11 bases between. CDR3 amino acids: CASSRGGSSYNEQFF. In DNA form, the CDR3 reads TGTGCCAGCAGCCGAGGGGGGAGCTCCTACAATGAGCAGTTCTTC.

The V gene is TRBV7-2, the J gene TRBJ1-4; D gene unclear. The CDR3 runs to 15 residues. The V gene's germline CDR1 is SGHTA and CDR2 FQGNSA. V dropped 5 bases and J dropped 0 bases, with 10 bases sitting between them. CDR3 coding DNA: TGTGCCAGCAGCCCGCGTGGGGCAACTAATGAAAAACTGTTTTTT. Amino acids: CASSPRGATNEKLFF.

The chain carries TRBV10-3 and TRBJ2-7, with TRBD2 matching 8 bases. The length of the CDR3 is 16 residues. Germline lookup yields CDR1 ENHRY and CDR2 SYGVKD. V shed 4 bases and J 1 base; nucleotides not matched to a gene: 9. CDR3 coding DNA: TGTGCCATCAGTGGCGTACGGGAGGGACGTTCCTACGAGCAGTACTTC. Its translation is CAISGVREGRSYEQYF.

The rearrangement joins TRBV6-4 to TRBJ2-1; a weak D match, TRBD1 (6 bases). The germline gives CDR1 MRHNA, CDR2 SNTAGT. CDR3 length equals 16 residues. Deletions cut 0 bases from V and 6 bases from J, with 15 bases between. In DNA, the CDR3 is TGTGCCAGCAGTGACTCGATTCGGGACACCCCCAATGAGCAGTTCTTC. It codes for CASSDSIRDTPNEQFF.

Only one count was recorded for this clone. V usage is TRBV7-9 and J usage is TRBJ2-7; 10 nucleotides line up with TRBD2. CDR3 size: 16 residues. J lost 3 bases, V lost 5 bases, and 10 bases had no gene match. Germline assignment: CDR1 SEHNR and CDR2 FQNEAQ (reference sequence). This CDR3 reads CASSPPRTSGNYEQYF. The DNA of the CDR3 is TGTGCCAGCAGCCCCCCTAGGACTAGCGGTAACTACGAGCAGTACTTC.

This chain uses TRBV20-1 with TRBJ2-1; 7 nucleotides line up with TRBD2. Germline V gene sequence: CDR1 DFQATT, CDR2 SNEGSKA (reference sequence). V lost 1 base and J lost 15; bases outside the gene matches: 6. This CDR3 contains 11 residues. The CDR3 sequence: CSARVKRGPFF. In DNA, the CDR3 is TGCAGTGCTAGAGTCAAGCGGGGACCGTTCTTC.

J is TRBJ1-5 and V is TRBV11-2; no firm D call. Germline V gene data show CDR1 as SGHAT and CDR2 as FQNNGV. The CDR3 spans 17 residues. Trimming left V 4 bases short and J 1 base short, with 17 bases between. The CDR3 loop is CASSSEGGSRSNQPQHF. Written as DNA, the CDR3 is TGTGCCAGCAGCTCGGAGGGCGGATCGCGGAGCAATCAGCCCCAGCATTTT. Variable domain in full (rest from reference TRBV11-2 and TRBJ1-5): EAGVAQSPRYKIIEKRQSVAFWCNPISGHATLYWYQQILGQGPKLLIQFQNNGVVDDSQLPKDRFSAERLKGVDSTLKIQPAKLEDSAVYLCASSSEGGSRSNQPQHFGDGTRLSIL.

The chain has TRBV6-6 and TRBJ2-1; the match to TRBD2 covers 12 bases. Trimming removed 2 bases from V and 7 bases from J; junction bases left unmatched: 3. The CDR3 sequence is 15 residues long. Per germline, CDR1 MNHNY and CDR2 SVGAGI (reference sequence). CDR3 in amino acids: CASSYEGTSGNEQFF. The CDR3 DNA reads TGTGCCAGCAGTTACGAGGGGACTAGCGGGAATGAGCAGTTCTTC.

This rearrangement joins TRBV19 to TRBJ1-5, with 9 nucleotides matching TRBD1. Germline V gene sequence: CDR1 LNHDA, CDR2 SQIVND (reference sequence). This CDR3 contains 15 residues. V shed 5 bases and J 7 bases; nucleotides not matched to a gene: 9. CDR3 DNA sequence: TGTGCCAGTAGTCCAGCGGACAGGGGTCGACAGCCCCAGCATTTT. Translation: CASSPADRGRQPQHF.

The V gene is TRBV6-6, the J gene TRBJ2-3; no firm D call. The CDR3 spans 11 residues. V was shortened by 3 bases and J by 5 bases, with 3 bases between the two germline ends. From germline, CDR1 is MNHNY and CDR2 SVGAGI (reference sequence). The CDR3 loop is CASSYEDTQYF. CDR3 coding DNA: TGTGCCAGCAGTTATGAAGATACGCAGTATTTT.

CDR3 amino acids: CASSQTGQAFF. The DNA of the CDR3 is TGTGCCAGCAGTCAGACAGGGCAAGCTTTCTTT. This chain connects TRBV6-5 to TRBJ1-1; 7 bases are a match to TRBD1. Germline values: CDR1 MNHEY, CDR2 SVGAGI. The J segment lost 9 bases and the V segment lost 5 bases, leaving 3 bases of the junction unmatched. The CDR3 is made up of 11 amino acids.

V and J are TRBV7-8 and TRBJ2-5, with TRBD2 identical over 7 bases. Trimming cost V 8 bases and J 5 bases; bases outside gene matches: 11. The germline gives CDR1 SGHVS, CDR2 FQNEAQ. This CDR3 contains 14 residues. The CDR3 coding sequence is TGTGCCAGCCGCTGGGGAGGGCCGGGGGAGACCCAGTACTTC. As protein: CASRWGGPGETQYF.

The rearrangement uses TRBV6-4 and TRBJ2-5; 7 bases agree with TRBD1. Per the germline V gene, CDR1 is MRHNA and CDR2 is SNTAGT. The V and J ends lost 8 bases and 3 bases, in that order; junction bases with no gene match: 6. The CDR3 totals 13 residues. CDR3 amino acids: CASPKGQKETQYF. The CDR3 DNA reads TGTGCCAGCCCAAAGGGACAGAAAGAGACCCAGTACTTC.

The chain couples TRBV5-1 to TRBJ1-1; D remains ambiguous. V lost 3 bases and J 1 base, leaving 7 bases between the germline ends. This CDR3 region has 13 residues. Germline lookup yields CDR1 SGHRS and CDR2 YFSETQ. CDR3 DNA sequence: TGCGCCAGCAGCTACCGACAGAACACTGAAGCTTTCTTT. Translated: CASSYRQNTEAFF.